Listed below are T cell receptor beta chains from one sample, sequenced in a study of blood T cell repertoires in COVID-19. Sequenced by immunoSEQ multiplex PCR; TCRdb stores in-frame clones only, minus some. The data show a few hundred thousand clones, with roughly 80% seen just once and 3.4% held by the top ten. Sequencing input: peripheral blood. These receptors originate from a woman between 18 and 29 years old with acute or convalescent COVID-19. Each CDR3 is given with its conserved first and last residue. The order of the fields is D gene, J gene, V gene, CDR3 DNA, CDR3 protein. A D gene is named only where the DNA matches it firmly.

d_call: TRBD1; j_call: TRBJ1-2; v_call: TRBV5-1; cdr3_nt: TGCGCCAGCAGCACGACAGGGGCAGGGGGCTACACCTTC; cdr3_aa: CASSTTGAGGYTF
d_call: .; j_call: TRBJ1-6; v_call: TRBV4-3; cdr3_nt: TGCGCCAGCAGCCAATTCGGGAATTCACCCCTCCACTTT; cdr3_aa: CASSQFGNSPLHF
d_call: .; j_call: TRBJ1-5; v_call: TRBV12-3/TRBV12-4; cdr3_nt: TGTGCCAGCAGTCACGACAGCCATCAGCCCCAGCATTTT; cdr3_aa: CASSHDSHQPQHF
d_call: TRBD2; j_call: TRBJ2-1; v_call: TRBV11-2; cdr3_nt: TGTGCAAGTAAGCGGGGAAAGTACAATGAGCAGTTCTTC; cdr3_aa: CASKRGKYNEQFF
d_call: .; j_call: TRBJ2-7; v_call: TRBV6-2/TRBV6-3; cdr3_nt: TGTGCCAGCAGTTACGCGGGTTACGAGCAGTACTTC; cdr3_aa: CASSYAGYEQYF
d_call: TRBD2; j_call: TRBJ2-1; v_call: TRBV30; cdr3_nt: TGTGCCTGGAGTGTACGGGGGGAGAAATTGTTCTTC; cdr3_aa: CAWSVRGEKLFF
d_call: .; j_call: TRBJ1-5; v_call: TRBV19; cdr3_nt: TGTGCCAGTAGTATAGGTCGGTGGGGAGATCAGCCCCAGCATTTT; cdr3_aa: CASSIGRWGDQPQHF
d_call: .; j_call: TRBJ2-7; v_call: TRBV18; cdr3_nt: TGTGCCAGCTCACCGGCCGCTTGGGGCAGCTACGAGCAGTACTTC; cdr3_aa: CASSPAAWGSYEQYF
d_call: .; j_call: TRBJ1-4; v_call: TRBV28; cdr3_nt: TGTGCCAGCAGTTCCTCCGGGGAGGCTAATGAAAAACTGTTTTTT; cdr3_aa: CASSSSGEANEKLFF
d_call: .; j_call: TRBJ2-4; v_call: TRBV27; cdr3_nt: TGTGCCAGCAGTTTATATAAGACAGGAGCCAAAAACATTCAGTACTTC; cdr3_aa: CASSLYKTGAKNIQYF
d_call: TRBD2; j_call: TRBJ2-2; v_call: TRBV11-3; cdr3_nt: TGTGCCAGCAGCTTAGATCAAGGCGGGAGTCTGAACACCGGGGAGCTGTTTTTT; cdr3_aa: CASSLDQGGSLNTGELFF